The clone carrying this T cell receptor (beta chain) came up many times. V was clipped by 4 bases and J by 6 bases; unmatched bases: 11. This CDR3 is 16 amino acids long. The germline V gene has CDR1 LGHDT and CDR2 YNNKEL (reference sequence). Recruitment covered hyperthyroidism patients aged 18 to 65 whose new diagnosis was of under 2 months' duration. RNA transcripts yielded amplified TCR beta CDR3 regions. Investigators did first-round RT-PCR with HTBI primers, then second-round multiplex PCR. In TCRdb, the multiplex PCR reads were re-called with MiXCR into one record per CDR3 protein. In the table there are hundreds of thousands of distinct CDR3 sequences, roughly 14% of which are singletons. These data belong to a study of Graves' ophthalmopathy and Graves' hyperthyroidism.

The receptor was isolated from a woman aged 18-30 years with stable Graves' hyperthyroidism. V gene TRBV3-1 combines with J gene TRBJ2-5; 10 positions agree with TRBD2. The sample was peripheral blood. DNA of the CDR3: TGTGCCAGCAGCCCCCCAAAAGCGGGGGGGCCGAAGACCCAGTACTTC. Its translation: CASSPPKAGGPKTQYF.